The T cell receptor (beta chain) under discussion was sequenced for a study of control samples from healthy donors and cancer patients. This table comes from immunoSEQ multiplex PCR, and its TCRdb copy is limited to in-frame clones, with some not included. Of 190,000 or so clones listed, about 93% were seen once; the top ten hold around 1.6%. This CDR3 has 18 amino acids. CDR1 is LGHDT, CDR2 YNNKEL, per germline (reference sequence). The germline V and J ends were trimmed by 0 bases and 3 bases, with 18 bases remaining between them. Material for sequencing was blood. This receptor was obtained from a young man in good health. The V call is TRBV3-1 (or the pseudogene TRBV3-2), the J call TRBJ1-3; tentatively, D is TRBD1 (6 bases). The CDR3, as DNA: TGTGCCAGCAGCCAAGATCCTGGACAGCCGCGGATTGGAAACACCATATATTTT. It encodes CASSQDPGQPRIGNTIYF.